These T cell receptor beta chains were read from a single sample in a study of neurological immune-mediated disorders. MiXCR, applied by TCRdb to the 5' RACE reads, yields one record per CDR3 protein. Among 40,000 or so distinct CDR3 sequences listed, 2% to 3% were seen once. Input material: PBMCs. The receptors derive from a man aged 45-65 years with multiple sclerosis. Each CDR3 is given without its conserved first and last residue. The size entry is marked missing in some rows and otherwise reads once, few, many or a size class.

cdr3_length j_call clone_size v_call cdr3_aa
13 TRBJ2-5 many TRBV20-1 SADYTSGGGETQY
12 TRBJ1-1 many TRBV12-3/TRBV12-4 ASSRTGINTEAF
11 TRBJ2-1 many TRBV18 ASSPLSYNEQF
13 TRBJ2-7 many TRBV7-9 ASSLGGWDSYEQY
11 TRBJ2-7 many TRBV2 ASRQGAAYEQY
14 TRBJ2-1 many TRBV5-1 ASSLDAAGGYNEQF
9 TRBJ2-7 many TRBV5-4 ASGTGYEQY
17 TRBJ1-4 many TRBV25-1 ASSETDRGFYTSNEKLF
14 TRBJ1-4 many TRBV20-1 SARDHGTAPAGKLF
11 TRBJ2-3 many TRBV3-1 ASSGTNTDTQY
11 TRBJ1-1 many TRBV10-2 ASSNPRDGEAF
12 TRBJ2-5 many TRBV11-2 ASSPVRGSETQY
13 TRBJ2-1 many TRBV5-5 ASSLIRGGANEQF
12 TRBJ1-1 many TRBV7-3 ASSLNLGYTEAF
13 TRBJ2-3 many TRBV5-1 ASSLVGPPGDTQY
13 TRBJ2-3 many TRBV4-2 ASSQSYADTDTQY
13 TRBJ2-2 many TRBV7-2 ASSLYQGRTGELF
12 TRBJ1-2 many TRBV5-1 ASSGDRGQSGYT
10 TRBJ2-7 many TRBV6-2/TRBV6-3 ASTDSRREQY
12 TRBJ1-1 many TRBV29-1 SVEEQGVGTEAF
11 TRBJ1-1 many TRBV5-1 ASRQGLGTEAF
12 TRBJ2-1 many TRBV10-3 AISIAGTNNEQF
12 TRBJ1-6 - TRBV5-1 ASSPGTAASPLN
14 TRBJ2-3 many TRBV10-3 AISEPWTESTDTQY
14 TRBJ1-1 many TRBV20-1 SASTGGSVTNTEAF
12 TRBJ2-1 medium-sized TRBV7-8 ASSHSPRGHEQF
13 TRBJ1-2 many TRBV6-5 ASNIEQGAYYGYT
14 TRBJ2-3 many TRBV5-4 ASSASGTLSTDTQY
14 TRBJ2-5 many TRBV7-6 ASSSGQAAPWETQY
13 TRBJ2-5 many TRBV7-9 ASRTAGLGVETQY
13 TRBJ2-7 many TRBV7-8 ASSLPEGGQGEQY
15 TRBJ1-1 many TRBV7-6 ASSLLSGTGVVTEAF